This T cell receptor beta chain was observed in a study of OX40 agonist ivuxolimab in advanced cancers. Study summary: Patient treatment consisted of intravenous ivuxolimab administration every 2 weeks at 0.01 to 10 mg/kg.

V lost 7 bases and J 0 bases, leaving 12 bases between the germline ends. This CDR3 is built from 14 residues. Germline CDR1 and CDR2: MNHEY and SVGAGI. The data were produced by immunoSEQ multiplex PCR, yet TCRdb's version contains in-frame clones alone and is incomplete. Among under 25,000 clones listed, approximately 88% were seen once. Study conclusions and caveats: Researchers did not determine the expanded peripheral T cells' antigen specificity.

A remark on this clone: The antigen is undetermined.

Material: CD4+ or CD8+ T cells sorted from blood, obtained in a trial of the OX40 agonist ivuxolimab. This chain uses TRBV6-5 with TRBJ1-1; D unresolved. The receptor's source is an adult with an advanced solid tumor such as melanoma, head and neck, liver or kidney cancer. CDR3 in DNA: TGTGCCAGCACTAATGGACCGATGAACACTGAAGCTTTCTTT. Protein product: CASTNGPMNTEAFF.